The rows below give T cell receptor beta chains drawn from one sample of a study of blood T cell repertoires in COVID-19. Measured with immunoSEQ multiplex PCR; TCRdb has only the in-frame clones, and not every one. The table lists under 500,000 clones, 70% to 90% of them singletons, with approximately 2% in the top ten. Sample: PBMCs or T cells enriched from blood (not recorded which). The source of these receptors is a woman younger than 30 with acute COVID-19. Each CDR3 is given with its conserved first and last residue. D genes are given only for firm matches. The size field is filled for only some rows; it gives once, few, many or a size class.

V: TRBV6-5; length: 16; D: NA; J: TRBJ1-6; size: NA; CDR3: CASSLSPRPYNSPLHF; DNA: TGTGCCAGCAGTTTATCTCCGAGGCCCTATAATTCACCCCTCCACTTT
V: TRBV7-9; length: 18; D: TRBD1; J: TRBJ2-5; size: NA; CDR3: CASSLAPPEVTGAETQYF; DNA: TGTGCCAGCAGCTTAGCCCCCCCCGAAGTGACAGGGGCGGAGACCCAGTACTTC
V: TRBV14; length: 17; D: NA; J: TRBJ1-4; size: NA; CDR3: CASSHYPGTATNEKLFF; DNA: TGTGCCAGCAGCCATTACCCAGGGACTGCAACTAATGAAAAACTGTTTTTT
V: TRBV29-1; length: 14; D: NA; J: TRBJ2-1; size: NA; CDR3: CSALSGSSYNEQFF; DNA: TGCAGCGCCCTTTCGGGGAGCTCCTACAATGAGCAGTTCTTC
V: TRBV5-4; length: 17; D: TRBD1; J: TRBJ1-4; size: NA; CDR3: CASSPLATGTGEEKLFF; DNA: TGTGCCAGCAGCCCCCTGGCCACCGGGACAGGGGAAGAAAAACTGTTTTTT
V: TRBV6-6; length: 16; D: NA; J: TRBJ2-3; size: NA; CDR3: CASSYTGTGVWDTQYF; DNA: TGTGCCAGCAGTTACACCGGGACTGGGGTTTGGGATACGCAGTATTTT
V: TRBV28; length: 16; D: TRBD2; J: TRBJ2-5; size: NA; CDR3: CASSSRLAGTWETQYF; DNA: TGTGCCAGCAGTTCACGACTAGCGGGGACCTGGGAGACCCAGTACTTC
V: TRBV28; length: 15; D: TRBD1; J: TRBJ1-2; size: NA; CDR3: CASSLRRTGVIGYTF; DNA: TGTGCCAGCAGTTTGAGAAGGACAGGGGTTATTGGCTACACCTTC
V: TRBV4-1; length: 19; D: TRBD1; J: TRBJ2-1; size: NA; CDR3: CASSQEGVVETGASGEQFF; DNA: TGCGCCAGCAGCCAAGAGGGTGTAGTGGAGACAGGGGCCTCAGGGGAGCAGTTCTTC
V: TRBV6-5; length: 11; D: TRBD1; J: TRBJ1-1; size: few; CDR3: CASSRQGGAFF; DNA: TGTGCCAGCAGCAGACAGGGGGGAGCTTTCTTT
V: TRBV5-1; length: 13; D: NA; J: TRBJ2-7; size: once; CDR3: CASSQGAGYEQYF; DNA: TGCGCCAGCAGCCAAGGAGCTGGTTACGAGCAGTACTTC
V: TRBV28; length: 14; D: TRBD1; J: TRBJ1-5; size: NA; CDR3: CASRAGQGNQPQHF; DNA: TGTGCCAGCAGGGCCGGACAGGGAAATCAGCCCCAGCATTTT
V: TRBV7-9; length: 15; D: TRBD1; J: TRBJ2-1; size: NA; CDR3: CASSFSGQGRNEQFF; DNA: TGTGCCAGCAGCTTTTCGGGACAGGGGAGAAATGAGCAGTTCTTC
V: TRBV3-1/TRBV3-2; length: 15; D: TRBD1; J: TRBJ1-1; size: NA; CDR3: CASSRSGQGSTEAFF; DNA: TGTGCCAGCAGCCGATCGGGACAGGGGTCCACTGAAGCTTTCTTT
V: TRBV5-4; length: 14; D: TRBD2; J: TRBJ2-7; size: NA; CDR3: CASSSSGRDYEQYF; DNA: TGTGCCAGCAGCTCTAGCGGGAGGGACTACGAGCAGTACTTC
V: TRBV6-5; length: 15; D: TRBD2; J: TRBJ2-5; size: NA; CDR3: CASSWTGLAAETQYF; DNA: TGTGCCAGCAGTTGGACCGGACTAGCGGCGGAGACCCAGTACTTC
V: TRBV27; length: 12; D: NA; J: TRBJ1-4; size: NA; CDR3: CASSQTGLELFF; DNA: TGTGCCAGCAGTCAAACAGGGTTGGAACTGTTTTTT
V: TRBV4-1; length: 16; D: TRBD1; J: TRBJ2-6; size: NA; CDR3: CASSQETGAGANVLTF; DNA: TGCGCCAGCAGCCAAGAGACAGGGGCTGGGGCCAACGTCCTGACTTTC
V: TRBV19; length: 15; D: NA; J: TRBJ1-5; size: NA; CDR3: CASRSVVPSNQPQHF; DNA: TGTGCCAGTAGGAGCGTGGTGCCAAGCAATCAGCCCCAGCATTTT
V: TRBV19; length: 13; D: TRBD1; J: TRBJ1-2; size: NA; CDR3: CASSTGGAYGYTF; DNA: TGTGCCAGTAGTACAGGGGGCGCGTATGGCTACACCTTC
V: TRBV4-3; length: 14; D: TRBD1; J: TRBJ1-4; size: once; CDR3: CASSQGQGNEKLFF; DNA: TGCGCCAGCAGCCAGGGACAGGGAAATGAAAAACTGTTTTTT
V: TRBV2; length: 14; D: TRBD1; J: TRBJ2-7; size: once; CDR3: CASSVGTGAREQYF; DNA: TGTGCCAGCAGTGTAGGGACAGGGGCTCGCGAGCAGTACTTC
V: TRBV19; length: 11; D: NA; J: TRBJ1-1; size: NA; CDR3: CASSWDNGAFF; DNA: TGTGCCAGTAGTTGGGACAACGGCGCTTTCTTT
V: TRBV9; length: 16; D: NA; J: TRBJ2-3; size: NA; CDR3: CASSVGMEGSTDTQYF; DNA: TGTGCCAGCAGCGTAGGAATGGAGGGTAGCACAGATACGCAGTATTTT
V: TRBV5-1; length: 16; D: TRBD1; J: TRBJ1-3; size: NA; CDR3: CASSLARTGTGNTIYF; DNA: TGCGCCAGCAGCTTGGCCCGGACAGGGACTGGAAACACCATATATTTT
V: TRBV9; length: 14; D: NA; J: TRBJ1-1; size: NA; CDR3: CASSVGPQNTEAFF; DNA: TGTGCCAGCAGCGTAGGGCCCCAGAACACTGAAGCTTTCTTT
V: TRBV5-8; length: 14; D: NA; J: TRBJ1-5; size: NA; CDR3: CASSLQGFNQPQHF; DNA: TGTGCCAGCAGCCTACAGGGTTTCAATCAGCCCCAGCATTTT
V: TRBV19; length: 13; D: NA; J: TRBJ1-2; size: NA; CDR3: CASSNGPGYGYTF; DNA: TGTGCCAGTAGTAATGGGCCAGGCTATGGCTACACCTTC
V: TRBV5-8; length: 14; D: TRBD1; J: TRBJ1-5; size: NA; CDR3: CASSLGQGKRPQHF; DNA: TGTGCCAGCAGCTTGGGACAGGGAAAGAGGCCCCAGCATTTT
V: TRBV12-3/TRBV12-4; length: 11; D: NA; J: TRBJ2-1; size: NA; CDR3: CASSLYNEQFF; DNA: TGTGCCAGCAGCCTATACAATGAGCAGTTCTTC
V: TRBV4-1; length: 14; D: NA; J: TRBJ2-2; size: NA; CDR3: CASRTRGLTGELFF; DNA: TGCGCCAGCAGGACCAGGGGCCTCACCGGGGAGCTGTTTTTT
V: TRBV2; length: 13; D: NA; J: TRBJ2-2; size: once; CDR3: CASSIQHTGELFF; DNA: TGTGCCAGCAGTATACAGCACACCGGGGAGCTGTTTTTT
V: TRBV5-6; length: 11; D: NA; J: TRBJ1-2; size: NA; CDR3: CASSLTDGYTF; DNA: TGTGCCAGCAGCTTGACAGATGGCTACACCTTC
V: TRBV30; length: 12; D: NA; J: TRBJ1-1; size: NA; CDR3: CAWSVTVTEAFF; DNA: TGTGCCTGGAGTGTAACGGTCACTGAAGCTTTCTTT
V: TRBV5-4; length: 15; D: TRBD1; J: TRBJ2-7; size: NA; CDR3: CASSLPGTGAYEQYF; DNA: TGTGCCAGCAGCTTACCCGGGACAGGGGCCTACGAGCAGTACTTC
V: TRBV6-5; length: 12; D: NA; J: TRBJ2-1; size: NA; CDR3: CASRFGGNEQFF; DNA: TGTGCCAGCAGATTCGGGGGCAATGAGCAGTTCTTC
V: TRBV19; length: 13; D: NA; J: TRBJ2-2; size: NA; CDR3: CASSTRNPGELFF; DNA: TGTGCCAGTAGTACTAGAAACCCCGGGGAGCTGTTTTTT
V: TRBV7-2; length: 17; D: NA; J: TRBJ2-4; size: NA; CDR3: CASSPRLNSAPKNIQYF; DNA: TGTGCCAGCAGCCCGCGACTTAATTCAGCACCCAAAAACATTCAGTACTTC
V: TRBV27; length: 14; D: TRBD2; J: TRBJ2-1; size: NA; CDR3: CASSFGGSHNEQFF; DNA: TGTGCCAGCAGTTTCGGCGGGAGCCACAATGAGCAGTTCTTC
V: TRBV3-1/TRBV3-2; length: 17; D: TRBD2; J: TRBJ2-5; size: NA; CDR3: CASSSPPASGGAQTQYF; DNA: TGTGCCAGCAGCTCCCCCCCGGCCAGCGGGGGGGCCCAGACCCAGTACTTC
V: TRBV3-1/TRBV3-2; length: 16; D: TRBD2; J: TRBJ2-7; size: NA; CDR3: CASSHAGTSGSYEQYF; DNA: TGTGCCAGCAGCCATGCAGGGACTAGCGGATCCTACGAGCAGTACTTC
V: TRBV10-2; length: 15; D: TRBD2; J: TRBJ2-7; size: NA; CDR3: CASSEFFSGSYEQYF; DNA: TGCGCCAGCAGTGAGTTTTTTAGCGGGAGCTACGAGCAGTACTTC
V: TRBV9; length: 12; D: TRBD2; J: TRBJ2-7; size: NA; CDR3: CASSGTSYEQYF; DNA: TGTGCCAGCAGCGGGACTAGCTACGAGCAGTACTTC
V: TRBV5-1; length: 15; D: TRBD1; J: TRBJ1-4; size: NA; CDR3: CASSSPGTGKEKLFF; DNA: TGCGCCAGCAGCTCCCCCGGGACAGGGAAGGAAAAACTGTTTTTT
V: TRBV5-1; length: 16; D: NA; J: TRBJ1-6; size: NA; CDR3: CASSLNAGGNNSPLHF; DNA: TGCGCCAGCAGCTTGAACGCGGGCGGGAATAATTCACCCCTCCACTTT
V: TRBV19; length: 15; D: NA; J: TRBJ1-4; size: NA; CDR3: CASSPSTRGKEKLFF; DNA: TGTGCCAGTAGCCCCTCGACCCGGGGGAAAGAAAAACTGTTTTTT
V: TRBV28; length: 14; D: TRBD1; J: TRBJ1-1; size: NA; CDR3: CASSTPGQGIEAFF; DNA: TGTGCCAGCAGCACACCGGGACAGGGAATTGAAGCTTTCTTT
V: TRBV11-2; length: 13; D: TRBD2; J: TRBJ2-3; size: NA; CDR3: CASLAGGLDTQYF; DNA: TGTGCCAGTTTAGCGGGAGGGCTAGATACGCAGTATTTT
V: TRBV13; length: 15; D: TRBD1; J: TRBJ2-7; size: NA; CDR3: CASSPKQGAPNEQYF; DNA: TGTGCCAGCAGCCCGAAACAGGGGGCGCCTAACGAGCAGTACTTC
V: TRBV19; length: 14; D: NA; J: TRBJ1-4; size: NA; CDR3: CASSTDLPREKLFF; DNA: TGTGCCAGTAGTACAGACCTACCTCGGGAAAAACTGTTTTTT
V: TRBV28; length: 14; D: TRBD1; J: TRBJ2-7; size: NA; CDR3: CASRRQGWAYEQYF; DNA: TGTGCCAGCAGGCGACAGGGTTGGGCCTACGAGCAGTACTTC
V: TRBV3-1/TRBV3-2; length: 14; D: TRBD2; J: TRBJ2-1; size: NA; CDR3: CASTLLAGDNEQFF; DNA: TGTGCCAGCACCTTACTAGCGGGGGACAATGAGCAGTTCTTC
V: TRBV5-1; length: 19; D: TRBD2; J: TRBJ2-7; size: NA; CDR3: CASSFHRRLADKAWHEQYF; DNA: TGCGCCAGCAGCTTTCATCGTCGACTAGCCGACAAGGCATGGCACGAGCAGTACTTC
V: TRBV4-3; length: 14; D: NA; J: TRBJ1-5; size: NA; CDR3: CASSQDRGDIPQHF; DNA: TGCGCCAGCAGCCAAGATCGGGGGGATATTCCCCAGCATTTT